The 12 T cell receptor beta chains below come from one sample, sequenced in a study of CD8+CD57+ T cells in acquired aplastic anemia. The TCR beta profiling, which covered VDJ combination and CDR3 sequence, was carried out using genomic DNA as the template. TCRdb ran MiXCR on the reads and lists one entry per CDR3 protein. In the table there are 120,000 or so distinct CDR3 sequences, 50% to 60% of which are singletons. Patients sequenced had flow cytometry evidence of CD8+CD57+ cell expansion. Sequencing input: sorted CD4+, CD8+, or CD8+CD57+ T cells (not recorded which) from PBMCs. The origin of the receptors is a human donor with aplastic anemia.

CDR3 region: CATSGGGEKLFF. DNA for the CDR3: TGTGCCACCAGTGGCGGGGGCGAAAAACTGTTTTTT. The rearrangement links TRBV24-1 to TRBJ1-4, with D possibly TRBD1 on 6 matching bases. Between the trimmed V and J ends, which lost 5 bases and 8 bases, there was a span of 8 bases. Germline CDR1 and CDR2: KGHDR and SFDVKD. The CDR3 is made up of 12 amino acids.

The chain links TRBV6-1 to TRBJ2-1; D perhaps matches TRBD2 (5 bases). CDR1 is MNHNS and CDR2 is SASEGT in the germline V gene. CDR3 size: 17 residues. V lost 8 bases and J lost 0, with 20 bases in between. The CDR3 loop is CASLGGDDGLSYNEQFF. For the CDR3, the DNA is TGTGCCAGCCTTGGTGGTGACGACGGACTCTCCTACAATGAGCAGTTCTTC.

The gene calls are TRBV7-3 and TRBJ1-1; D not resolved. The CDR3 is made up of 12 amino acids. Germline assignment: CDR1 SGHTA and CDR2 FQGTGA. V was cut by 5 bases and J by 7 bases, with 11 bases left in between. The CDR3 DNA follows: TGTGCCAGCAGCCAAGCGGGAGGTGAAGCTTTCTTT. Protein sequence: CASSQAGGEAFF.

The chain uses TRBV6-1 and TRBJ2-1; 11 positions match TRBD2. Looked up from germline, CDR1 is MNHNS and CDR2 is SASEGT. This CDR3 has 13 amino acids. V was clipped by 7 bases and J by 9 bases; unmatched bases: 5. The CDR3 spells CASILAGGGEQFF. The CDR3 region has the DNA TGTGCCAGCATTCTAGCGGGAGGTGGTGAGCAGTTCTTC.

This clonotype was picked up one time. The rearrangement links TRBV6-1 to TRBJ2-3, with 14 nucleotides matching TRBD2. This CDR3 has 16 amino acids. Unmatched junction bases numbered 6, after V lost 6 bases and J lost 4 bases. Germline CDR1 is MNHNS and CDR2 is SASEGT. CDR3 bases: TGTGCCAGCAGCGAAATGACTAGCGGGGGGGCAGATACGCAGTATTTT. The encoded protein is CASSEMTSGGADTQYF.

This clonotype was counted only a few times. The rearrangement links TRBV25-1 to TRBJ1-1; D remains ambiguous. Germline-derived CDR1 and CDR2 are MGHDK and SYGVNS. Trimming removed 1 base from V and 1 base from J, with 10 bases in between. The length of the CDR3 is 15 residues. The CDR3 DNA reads TGTGCCAGCAGTGAATTCGCAGTAACGAACACTGAAGCTTTCTTT. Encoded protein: CASSEFAVTNTEAFF.

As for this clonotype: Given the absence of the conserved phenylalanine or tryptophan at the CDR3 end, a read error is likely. Written as DNA, the CDR3 is TGTGCCACCTCGGGCGGAGGACTCGGTGGCGAGCAGTACTCC. This sequence encodes CATSGGGLGGEQYS. The V call is TRBV10-3, the J call TRBJ2-7; TRBD2 might be the D (5 bases). The CDR3 loop spans 14 amino acids. With 10 bases removed from V and 6 bases from J, the gap between germline ends came to 22 bases. Germline V CDR1 and CDR2: ENHRY, SYGVKD.

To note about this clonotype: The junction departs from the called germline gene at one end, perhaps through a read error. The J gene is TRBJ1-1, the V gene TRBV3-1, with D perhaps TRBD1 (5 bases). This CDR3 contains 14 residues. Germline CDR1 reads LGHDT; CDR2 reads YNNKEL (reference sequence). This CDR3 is CASSQGSEDTDAFF. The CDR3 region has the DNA TGTGCCAGCAGCCAAGGATCAGAGGACACTGACGCTTTCTTT.

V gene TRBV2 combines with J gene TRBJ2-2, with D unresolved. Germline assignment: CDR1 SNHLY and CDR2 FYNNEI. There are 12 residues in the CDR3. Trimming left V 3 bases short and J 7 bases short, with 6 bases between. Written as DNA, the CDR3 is TGTGCCAGCAGTGACTATTACGGGGAGCTGTTTTTT. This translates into CASSDYYGELFF.

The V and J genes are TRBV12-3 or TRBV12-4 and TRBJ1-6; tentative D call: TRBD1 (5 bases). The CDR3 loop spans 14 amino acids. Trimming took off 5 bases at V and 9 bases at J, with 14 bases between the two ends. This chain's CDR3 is CASSPPGLGSPLHF. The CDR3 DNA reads TGTGCCAGCAGTCCCCCAGGGCTAGGTTCACCCCTCCACTTT.

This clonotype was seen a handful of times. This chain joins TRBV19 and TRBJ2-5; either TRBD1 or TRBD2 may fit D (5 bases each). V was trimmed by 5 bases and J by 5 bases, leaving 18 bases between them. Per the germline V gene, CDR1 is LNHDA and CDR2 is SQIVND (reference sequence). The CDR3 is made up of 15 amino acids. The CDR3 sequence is CASSPWASWGETQYF. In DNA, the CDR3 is TGTGCCAGTAGTCCATGGGCCAGTTGGGGGGAGACCCAGTACTTC.

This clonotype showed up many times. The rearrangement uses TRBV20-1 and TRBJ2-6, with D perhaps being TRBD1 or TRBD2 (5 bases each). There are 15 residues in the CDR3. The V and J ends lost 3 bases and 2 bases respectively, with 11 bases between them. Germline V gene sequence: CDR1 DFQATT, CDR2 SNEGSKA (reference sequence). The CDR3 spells CSARGPGTGANVLTF. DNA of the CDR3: TGCAGTGCTAGGGGGCCGGGGACTGGGGCCAACGTCCTGACTTTC.